Sequencing of this T cell receptor (beta chain) was carried out in a study of blood T cells in healthy people across ages. Study observations and caveats: Observed TCR beta diversity per million T cells went down as age went up. This fall followed a roughly linear course with age.

Trimming took 5 bases from V and 7 from J; bases not matched to a gene: 8. This CDR3 spans 13 amino acids. Germline loops: CDR1 SEHNR, CDR2 FQNEAQ (reference sequence). Isolated PBMCs totaled at least 7 million in each sample. At least 5 micrograms of total RNA were extracted per sample. With respect to this clonotype: What it binds is unknown.

Together with a sample-barcoded 5' primer, a J-beta primer mix was included in a second PCR lasting about 7 to 12 cycles. Every sample gave at least 2.5 million paired-end reads containing CDR3. From the 5' RACE reads, TCRdb called clonotypes with MiXCR, one entry per CDR3 protein. The sample yields about 830,000 distinct CDR3 sequences, around 68% seen once. The genes are TRBV7-9 and TRBJ2-7; 7 nucleotides line up with TRBD2. The origin of this receptor is a man between 25 and 39 years old in good health. Material: blood. CDR3 sequence: CASSLRTGGEQYF. The CDR3 nucleotides are TGTGCCAGCAGCCTACGAACGGGGGGAGAGCAGTACTTC.